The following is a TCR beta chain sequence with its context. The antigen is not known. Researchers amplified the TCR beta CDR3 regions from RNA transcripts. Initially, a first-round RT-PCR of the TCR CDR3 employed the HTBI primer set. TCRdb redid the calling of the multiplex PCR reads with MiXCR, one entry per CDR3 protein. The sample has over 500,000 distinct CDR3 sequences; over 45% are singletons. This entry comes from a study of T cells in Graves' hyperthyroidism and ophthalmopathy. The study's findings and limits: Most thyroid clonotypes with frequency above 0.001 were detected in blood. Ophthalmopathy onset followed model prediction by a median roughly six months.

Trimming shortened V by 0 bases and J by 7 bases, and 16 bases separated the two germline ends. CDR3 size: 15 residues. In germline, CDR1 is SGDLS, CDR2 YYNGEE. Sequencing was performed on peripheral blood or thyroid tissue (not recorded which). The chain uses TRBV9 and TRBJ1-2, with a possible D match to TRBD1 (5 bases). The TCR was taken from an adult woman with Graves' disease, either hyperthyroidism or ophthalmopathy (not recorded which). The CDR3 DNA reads TGTGCCAGCAGCGTAGAGCAGGGTATTTATCGTGGCTACACCTTC. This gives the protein CASSVEQGIYRGYTF.